The T cell receptor (beta chain) described here comes from a study of cytomegalovirus exposure and HLA in healthy donors. PCR involved 60 Vbeta and 13 Jbeta primers. Some clones are missing from TCRdb's copy, which holds only in-frame ones; the method was immunoSEQ multiplex PCR. The data contain some 150,000 clones, 76% of them seen just once; the ten biggest clones take up about 3.9%. This clone was counted between two and nine times. Germline trimming cut 4 bases from V and 8 bases from J; bases unmatched to any gene: 1. The CDR3 spans 12 residues. Germline V lookup: CDR1 SQVTM, CDR2 ANQGSEA. Sequencing was done on a sample of PBMCs. This receptor was taken from a man younger than 35 in good health and CMV-seronegative. The gene calls are TRBV29-1 and TRBJ1-4, with 10 bases that match TRBD1. The chain's CDR3 is CSVGDRGEKLFF. The CDR3 DNA reads as TGCAGCGTTGGGGACAGGGGCGAAAAACTGTTTTTT.